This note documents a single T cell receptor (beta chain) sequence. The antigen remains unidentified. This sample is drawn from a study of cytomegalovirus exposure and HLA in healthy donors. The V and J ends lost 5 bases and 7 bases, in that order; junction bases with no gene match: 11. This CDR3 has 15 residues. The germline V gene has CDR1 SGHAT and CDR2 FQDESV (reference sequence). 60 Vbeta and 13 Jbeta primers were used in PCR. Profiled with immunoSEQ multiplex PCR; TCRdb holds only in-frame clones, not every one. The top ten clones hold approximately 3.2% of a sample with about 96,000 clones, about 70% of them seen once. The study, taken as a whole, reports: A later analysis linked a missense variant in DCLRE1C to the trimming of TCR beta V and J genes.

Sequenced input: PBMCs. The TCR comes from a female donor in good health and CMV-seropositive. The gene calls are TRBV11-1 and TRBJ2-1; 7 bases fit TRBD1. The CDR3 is CASSNTGARRNEQFF. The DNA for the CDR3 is TGTGCCAGCAGCAACACAGGGGCAAGGAGGAATGAGCAGTTCTTC.